A selection of T cell receptor beta chains follows, all from one sample in a study of T cell repertoires in cytomegalovirus infection. TCRdb ran MiXCR on the reads and lists one entry per CDR3 protein. The sample holds approximately 1,000,000 distinct CDR3 sequences, less than 35% seen once. No antigen has been identified for these receptors. The sample here was cultured CD8+ T cells from PBMCs, taken from culture after CMV antigen stimulation. Receptors were obtained from a human donor in good health (CMV status not recorded). Some clones in this sample may be carry-over from other donors' samples. CDR3s include the opening cysteine and the closing phenylalanine or tryptophan. A D gene is named only where the DNA matches it firmly. Size is omitted from some rows. Given values are once, few, many or a class for expanded clones.

V,size,J,D,DNA,CDR3
TRBV7-9,.,TRBJ2-2,.,TGTGCCAGCAGCGGAGACAGGGCCCCGGGGGCTGACAAAACGAACACCGGGGAGCTGTTTTTT,CASSGDRAPGADKTNTGELFF
TRBV7-8,few,TRBJ1-3,.,TGTGCCAGCAGCTTAGCCCCTTCGACAGGAAACACCATATATTTT,CASSLAPSTGNTIYF
TRBV29-1,.,TRBJ1-3,.,TGCAGCGTCGCAGGCTCCATGACCAACTCTGGAAACACCATATATTTT,CSVAGSMTNSGNTIYF
TRBV4-1,.,TRBJ2-3,.,TGCGCCAGCAGCCGAAGAGGGATGGACTCCGGTGACACAGATACGCAGTATTTT,CASSRRGMDSGDTDTQYF
TRBV7-2,.,TRBJ1-2,.,TGTGCCAGCAGCGGGGAATATGGCTACACCTTC,CASSGEYGYTF
TRBV5-1,.,TRBJ2-1,TRBD2,TGCGCCAGCAGCCGTGGGACTAGCGGGGGGGTTTACAATGAGCAGTTCTTC,CASSRGTSGGVYNEQFF
TRBV12-5,few,TRBJ1-2,.,TGTGCTAGTGGTTTGACAGGGTGGGCCTATGGCTACACCTTC,CASGLTGWAYGYTF
TRBV7-6,.,TRBJ2-7,.,TGTGCCAGCAGCCCCCAGGGTTCGTGGGGGTCTCACTCCTACGAGCAGTACTTC,CASSPQGSWGSHSYEQYF
TRBV9,once,TRBJ2-3,TRBD2,TGTGCCAGCAGCGTAGGACTAGCGGATAAAGATACGCAGTATTTT,CASSVGLADKDTQYF
TRBV7-9,.,TRBJ1-2,.,TGTGCCAGCAGCTTTAGGGGGACGGGCTATGGCTACACCTTC,CASSFRGTGYGYTF
TRBV12-3/TRBV12-4,many,TRBJ1-5,.,TGTGCCAGCACACCCGCAGGGCGAAATCAGCCCCAGCATTTT,CASTPAGRNQPQHF
TRBV18,.,TRBJ2-2,.,TGTGCCAGCTCACCAGGGGACACCGGGGAGCTGTTTTTT,CASSPGDTGELFF
TRBV6-2/TRBV6-3,few,TRBJ1-2,.,TGTGCCAGCAGTTCGGTGATACAGGGTCGCTATGGCTACACCTTC,CASSSVIQGRYGYTF
TRBV6-2/TRBV6-3,many,TRBJ1-1,TRBD1,TGTGCCAGCAGTTACGGACAGGGGTTCATGAACACTGAAGCTTTCTTT,CASSYGQGFMNTEAFF
TRBV7-2,many,TRBJ2-7,.,TGTGCCAGCAGCTTGCGGGGAAGGGGGGGGCACGAGCAGTACTTC,CASSLRGRGGHEQYF
TRBV7-8,few,TRBJ2-3,TRBD1,TGTGCCAACAGCTTACGGACAGGGCCCGATACGCAGTATTTT,CANSLRTGPDTQYF
TRBV29-1,.,TRBJ2-7,.,TGCAGCGTTGTGCAAAGGTTAACCTACGAGCAGTACTTC,CSVVQRLTYEQYF
TRBV7-4,.,TRBJ1-1,.,TGTGCCAGCAGCTTTACGGTGAACACTGGAGCTTTCTTT,CASSFTVNTGAFF
TRBV12-3/TRBV12-4,few,TRBJ1-1,.,TGTGCCAGCAGTGCTGATCCCGGGACAGAAGCTTTCTTT,CASSADPGTEAFF
TRBV27,many,TRBJ1-1,.,TGTGCCAGCAGTTCAGGGACCGGGGTCACTGAAGCTTTCTTT,CASSSGTGVTEAFF
TRBV7-9,.,TRBJ2-1,.,TGTGCCAGCAGCTTTGTTATGGGACTCCTCGGCAATGAGCAGTTCTTC,CASSFVMGLLGNEQFF
TRBV20-1,few,TRBJ2-2,.,TGCAGTGCCCTGGGGGAGTTCCTACTCACCGGGGAGCTGTTTTTT,CSALGEFLLTGELFF
TRBV2,few,TRBJ1-4,TRBD1,TGTGCCAGCACTCCACCCGGGACAGAGGGGGAAAAACTGTTTTTT,CASTPPGTEGEKLFF
TRBV27,few,TRBJ1-3,.,TGTGCCAGCAGTTTTTCAGGGCTCTCTGGAAACACCATATATTTT,CASSFSGLSGNTIYF
TRBV10-3,few,TRBJ1-2,TRBD1,TGTGCCATCCCTGACAGGGGGCAGGGGTACACCTTC,CAIPDRGQGYTF
TRBV6-1,many,TRBJ2-1,.,TGTGCCAGCAGTTCAGGGCATATGTACAATGAGCAGTTCTTC,CASSSGHMYNEQFF
TRBV27,.,TRBJ2-7,.,TGTGCCAGCAGTTTAAATGGTGGGAACGAGCAGTACTTC,CASSLNGGNEQYF
TRBV27,few,TRBJ2-3,TRBD2,TGTGCCAGCAGTTTAGGACTAGGGTGGGCAGATACGCAGTATTTT,CASSLGLGWADTQYF
TRBV27,.,TRBJ2-5,TRBD1,TGTGCCAGCAGTTTCCAGGACAGGGAGTTATACTTC,CASSFQDRELYF
TRBV6-6,.,TRBJ2-5,TRBD1,TGTGCCAGCAGTTACCCAGACAGGGCTCAAGAGACCCAGTACTTC,CASSYPDRAQETQYF
TRBV12-3/TRBV12-4,few,TRBJ1-5,.,TGTGCCAGCAGTTTAGACGGGGATCTAAGCAATCAGCCCCAGCATTTT,CASSLDGDLSNQPQHF
TRBV27,few,TRBJ1-1,.,TGTGCCAGCAGGGGATTTAGGCATTTTGAAGCTTTCTTT,CASRGFRHFEAFF
TRBV19,few,TRBJ2-2,.,TGTGCCAGTAGTCCCTATGGCAGGGAGCTGTTTTTT,CASSPYGRELFF
TRBV27,.,TRBJ2-1,TRBD1,TGTGCCAGCAGTTCGGTGACAGGGATTCACAATGAGCAGTTCTTC,CASSSVTGIHNEQFF